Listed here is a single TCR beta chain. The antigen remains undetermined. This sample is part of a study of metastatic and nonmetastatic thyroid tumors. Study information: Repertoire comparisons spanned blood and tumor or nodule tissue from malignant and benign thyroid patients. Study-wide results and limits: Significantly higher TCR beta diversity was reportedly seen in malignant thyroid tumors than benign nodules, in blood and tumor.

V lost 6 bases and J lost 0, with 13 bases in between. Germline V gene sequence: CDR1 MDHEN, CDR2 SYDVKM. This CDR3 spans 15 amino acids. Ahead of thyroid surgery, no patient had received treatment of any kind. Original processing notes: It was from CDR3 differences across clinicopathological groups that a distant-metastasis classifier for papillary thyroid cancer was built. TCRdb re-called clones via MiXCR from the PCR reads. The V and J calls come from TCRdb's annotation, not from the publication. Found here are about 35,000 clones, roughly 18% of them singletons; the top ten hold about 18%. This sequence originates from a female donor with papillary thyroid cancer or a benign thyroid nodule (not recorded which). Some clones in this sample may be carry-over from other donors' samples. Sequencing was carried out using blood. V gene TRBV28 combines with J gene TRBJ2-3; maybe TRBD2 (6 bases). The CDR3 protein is CASSSRGESTDTQYF. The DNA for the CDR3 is TGTGCCAGCAGCTCCCGCGGGGAAAGCACAGATACGCAGTATTTT.